Reported below is one T cell receptor (beta chain). The antigen remains unidentified. Germline assignment: CDR1 MNHEY and CDR2 SVGAGI. The V gene end was trimmed by 2 bases and the J gene end by 6 bases; junction bases not matched to a gene: 2. The CDR3 consists of 14 residues. The sample comes from a study of response to subunit inactivated influenza vaccine. Overall study findings and caveats: Authors suggested that a seasonal influenza vaccination recruits few new T cells each time.

TCRdb redid the calling of the RT-PCR reads with MiXCR, one entry per CDR3 protein. This sample has around 200,000 distinct CDR3 sequences, with approximately 12% found just once. The sample also formed part of further work on T cells expressing NK-cell markers. That paper states: Generation of TCR beta cDNA was performed by 5'RACE template switching incorporating UMIs. It was from sorted CD3+CD56+NKG2C+, CD3+CD56+NKG2C- and CD3+CD56-NKG2C+ T cells that TCR beta repertoires came. In a few donors, these clonotypes also led the CD3+CD56-NKG2C+ fraction.

The clonotype comes from a man aged 50 to 60 who received an inactivated influenza vaccine. The chain links TRBV6-5 to TRBJ2-2; 8 bases align to TRBD2. Sequencing used CD8+ T cells sorted from PBMCs, obtained about 11 days after vaccination. The CDR3 reads CASSYGTSSGELFF. CDR3 coding DNA: TGTGCCAGCAGTTACGGGACTAGTTCCGGGGAGCTGTTTTTT.